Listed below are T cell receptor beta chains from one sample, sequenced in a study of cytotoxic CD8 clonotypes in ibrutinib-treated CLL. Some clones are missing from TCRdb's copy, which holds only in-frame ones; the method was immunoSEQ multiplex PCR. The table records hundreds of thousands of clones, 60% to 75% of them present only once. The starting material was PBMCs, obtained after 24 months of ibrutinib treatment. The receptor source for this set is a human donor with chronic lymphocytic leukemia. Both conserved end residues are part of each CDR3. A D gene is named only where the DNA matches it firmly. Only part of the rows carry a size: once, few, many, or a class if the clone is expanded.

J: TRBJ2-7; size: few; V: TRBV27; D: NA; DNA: TGTGCCAGCAGCTCTTGGGACGGGACCAACGAGCAGTACTTC; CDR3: CASSSWDGTNEQYF
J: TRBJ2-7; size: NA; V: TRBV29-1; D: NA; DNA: TGCAGCGTAACCGGGACACCCGCCTACGAGCAGTACTTC; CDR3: CSVTGTPAYEQYF
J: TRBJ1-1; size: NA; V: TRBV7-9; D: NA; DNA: TGTGCCAGCAGCTTAACGGGGGGCACTGAAGCTTTCTTT; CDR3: CASSLTGGTEAFF
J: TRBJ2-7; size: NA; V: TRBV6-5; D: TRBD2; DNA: TGTGCCAGCAGTCACGAGGGACTAGCGACGTACGAGCAGTACTTC; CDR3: CASSHEGLATYEQYF
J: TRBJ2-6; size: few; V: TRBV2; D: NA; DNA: TGTGCCAGCAGGGACCCCGGGGCATCCCCTGGGGCCAACGTCCTGACTTTC; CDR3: CASRDPGASPGANVLTF
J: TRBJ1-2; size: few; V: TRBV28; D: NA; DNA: TGTGCCAGCAGTTCGCAGGGGTGGGAGGGCTACACCTTC; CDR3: CASSSQGWEGYTF
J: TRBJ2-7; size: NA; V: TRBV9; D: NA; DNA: TGTGCCAGCAGCGTTTCAAGCACAGCAAATTACGAGCAGTACTTC; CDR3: CASSVSSTANYEQYF
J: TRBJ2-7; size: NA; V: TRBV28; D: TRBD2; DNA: TGTGCCAGCAGTTTACTCGAGGGCGGGAGCCCCTACGAGCAGTACTTC; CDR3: CASSLLEGGSPYEQYF
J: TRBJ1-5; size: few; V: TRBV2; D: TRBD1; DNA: TGTGCCAGCAGTGGCTTTTCGAACAGGGGTGAGCCCCAGCATTTT; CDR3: CASSGFSNRGEPQHF
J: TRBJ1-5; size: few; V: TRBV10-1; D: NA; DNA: TGCGCCAGCAGTGAGTCTGCGAATCAGCCCCAGCATTTT; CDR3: CASSESANQPQHF
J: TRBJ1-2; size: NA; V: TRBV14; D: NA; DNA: TGTGCCAGCAGCCCTGACAGGAGGGGTAACTATGGCTACACCTTC; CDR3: CASSPDRRGNYGYTF
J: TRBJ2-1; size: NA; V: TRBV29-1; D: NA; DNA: TGCAGCGTTGAAAGTCCGGACTCCTACAATGAGCAGTTCTTC; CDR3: CSVESPDSYNEQFF
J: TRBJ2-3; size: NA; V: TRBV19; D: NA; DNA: TGTGCCAGTCTCTCAGGGGACACAGATACGCAGTATTTT; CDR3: CASLSGDTDTQYF
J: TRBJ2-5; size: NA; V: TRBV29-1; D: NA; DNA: TGCAGCGTTGGGTCCTCGGTACTGGGGGGCGAGACCCAGTACTTC; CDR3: CSVGSSVLGGETQYF
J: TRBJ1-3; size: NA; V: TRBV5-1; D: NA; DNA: TGCGCCAGCAGCATGACAAATGGAAACACCATATATTTT; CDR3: CASSMTNGNTIYF
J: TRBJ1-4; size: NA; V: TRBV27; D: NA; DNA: TGTGCCAGCAGTTCACCGGGTTCGGTTAATGAAAAACTGTTTTTT; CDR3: CASSSPGSVNEKLFF
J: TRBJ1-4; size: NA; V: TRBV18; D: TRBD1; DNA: TGTGCCAGCTCACCACAGGGGGCAGGTGAAAAACTGTTTTTT; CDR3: CASSPQGAGEKLFF
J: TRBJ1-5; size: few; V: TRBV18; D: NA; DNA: TGTGCCAGCTCATCTGGGGGCGATCAGCCCCAGCATTTT; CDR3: CASSSGGDQPQHF
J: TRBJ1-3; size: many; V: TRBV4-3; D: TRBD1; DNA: TGCGCCAGCAGCCAAGACCAGGGGGCAAACACCATATATTTT; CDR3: CASSQDQGANTIYF
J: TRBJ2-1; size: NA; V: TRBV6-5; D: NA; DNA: TGTGCCAGCAGTTACTCTCCCGCGAGCTCCTACAATGAGCAGTTCTTC; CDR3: CASSYSPASSYNEQFF
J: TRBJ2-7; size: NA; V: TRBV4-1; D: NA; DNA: TGCGCCAGCAGCCAAGACGGCACCGCAGTTTACTACGAGCAGTACTTC; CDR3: CASSQDGTAVYYEQYF
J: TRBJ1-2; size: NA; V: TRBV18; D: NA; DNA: TGTGCCAGCTCACCTCTTGCGAGGTCGGAGGTCGATGGCTACACCTTC; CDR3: CASSPLARSEVDGYTF
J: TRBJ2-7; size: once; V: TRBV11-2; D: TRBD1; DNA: TGTGCCAGCAGCTTCGGGACAGGTCGTCAGGAGCAGTACTTC; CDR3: CASSFGTGRQEQYF
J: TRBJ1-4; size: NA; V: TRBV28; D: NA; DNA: TGTGCCAGCAGTTTCCCGTGGGGGATGAGGAATGAAAAACTGTTTTTT; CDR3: CASSFPWGMRNEKLFF
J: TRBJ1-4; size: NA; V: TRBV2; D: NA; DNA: TGTGCCAGCGTTAAGAATGAAAAACTGTTTTTT; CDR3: CASVKNEKLFF
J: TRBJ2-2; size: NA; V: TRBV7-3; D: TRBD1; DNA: TGTGCCAGCAGCCGGGGACAGGGGGACTCCGGGGAGCTGTTTTTT; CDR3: CASSRGQGDSGELFF
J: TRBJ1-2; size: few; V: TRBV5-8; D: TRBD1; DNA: TGTGCCAGCAGCTTGGGACAGGGAACGGGGGTGCCCTATGGCTACACCTTC; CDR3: CASSLGQGTGVPYGYTF
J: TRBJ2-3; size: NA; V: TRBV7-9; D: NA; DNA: TGTGCCAGCAGCTTGGTCCCCTACAGGTCAGATACGCAGTATTTT; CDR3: CASSLVPYRSDTQYF
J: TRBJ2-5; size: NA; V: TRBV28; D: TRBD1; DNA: TGTGCCAGCAGTTTAAGGGGGCCTGAGTGGGAGACCCAGTACTTC; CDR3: CASSLRGPEWETQYF
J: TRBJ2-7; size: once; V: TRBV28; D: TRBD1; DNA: TGTGCCAGCAGTTCGGGACAGGGGAACTCCTACGAGCAGTACTTC; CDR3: CASSSGQGNSYEQYF
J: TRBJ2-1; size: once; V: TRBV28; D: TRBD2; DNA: TGTGCCAGCAGTCTCCTAGGGGGACTAGCGGGAGTAGATGAGCAGTTCTTC; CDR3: CASSLLGGLAGVDEQFF
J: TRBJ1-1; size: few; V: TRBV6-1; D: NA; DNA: TGTGCCAGCACCAGGACGGGGAACACTGAAGCTTTCTTT; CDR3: CASTRTGNTEAFF
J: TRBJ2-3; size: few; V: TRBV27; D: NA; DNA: TGTGCCAGCTCGAGGGGGGACGGTAGCACAGATACGCAGTATTTT; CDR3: CASSRGDGSTDTQYF
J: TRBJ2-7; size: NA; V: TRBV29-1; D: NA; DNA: TGCAGCGTTGAAGAGGTCGGGGGTGAGCAGTACTTC; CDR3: CSVEEVGGEQYF
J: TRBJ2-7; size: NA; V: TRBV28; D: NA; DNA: TGTGCCAGCAGTTCAGGAGGTGTTCCCGAGCAGTACTTC; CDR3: CASSSGGVPEQYF
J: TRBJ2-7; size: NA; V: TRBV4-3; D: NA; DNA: TGCGCCAGCAGCCAGACGGCATTTGTGTTCGAGCAGTACTTC; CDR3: CASSQTAFVFEQYF
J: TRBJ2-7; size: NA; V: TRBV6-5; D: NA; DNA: TGTGCCAGCAGTGACCTGGGAGGATCCGGGCAGTACTTC; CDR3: CASSDLGGSGQYF
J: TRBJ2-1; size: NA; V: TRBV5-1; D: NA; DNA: TGCGCCAGCAGCCCGGCAGGTGAGCAGTTCTTC; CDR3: CASSPAGEQFF
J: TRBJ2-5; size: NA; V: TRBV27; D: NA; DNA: TGTGCCAGCAGTCCGGGGGACAGAGGTATCGAGACCCAGTACTTC; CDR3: CASSPGDRGIETQYF
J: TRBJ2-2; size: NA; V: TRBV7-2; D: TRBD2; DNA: TGTGCCAGCAGCTTAGGTAGCGGGAGTACCGGGGAGCTGTTTTTT; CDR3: CASSLGSGSTGELFF
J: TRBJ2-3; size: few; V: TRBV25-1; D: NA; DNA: TGTGCCAGCAGTGATTGGCTTAGCGCAGATACGCAGTATTTT; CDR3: CASSDWLSADTQYF
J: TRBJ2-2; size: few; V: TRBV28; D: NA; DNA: TGTGCCAGCAGTATAGAGGCCCTCAACACCGGGGAGCTGTTTTTT; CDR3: CASSIEALNTGELFF
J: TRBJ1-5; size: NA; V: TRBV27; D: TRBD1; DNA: TGTGCCAGCAGGGATCAGGGGGCCAGGCAGCCCCAGCATTTT; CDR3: CASRDQGARQPQHF
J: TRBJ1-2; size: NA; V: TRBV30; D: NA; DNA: TGTGCCTGGAGTGCAGGGGAAGTGAATGGCTACACCTTC; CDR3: CAWSAGEVNGYTF
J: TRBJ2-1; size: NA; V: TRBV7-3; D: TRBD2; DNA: TGTGCCAGCAAGCGGGAGCCTACTCACAATGAGCAGTTCTTC; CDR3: CASKREPTHNEQFF
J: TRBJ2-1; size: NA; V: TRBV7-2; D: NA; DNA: TGTGCCAGCAGCTTAGAAGACAGAACACAGTTCTTC; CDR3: CASSLEDRTQFF
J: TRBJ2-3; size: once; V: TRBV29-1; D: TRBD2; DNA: TGCAGCGTTGACGGAGCGGGAGGCGATACGCAGTATTTT; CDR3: CSVDGAGGDTQYF
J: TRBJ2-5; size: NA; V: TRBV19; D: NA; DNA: TGTGCCAGTAGTTATAGCCTGACTAGTCTTTGGGGAGAGACCCAGTACTTC; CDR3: CASSYSLTSLWGETQYF
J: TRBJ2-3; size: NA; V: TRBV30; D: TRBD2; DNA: TGTGCCTTCGGACTAGCGGGATCGTTTGATACGCAGTATTTT; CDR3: CAFGLAGSFDTQYF
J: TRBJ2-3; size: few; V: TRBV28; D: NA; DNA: TGTGCCAGCAGTTTATCAAGCTTGGGTGGCACAGATACGCAGTATTTT; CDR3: CASSLSSLGGTDTQYF
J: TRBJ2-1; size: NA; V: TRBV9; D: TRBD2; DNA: TGTGCCAGCAGTCCTCCCCCCCGGCGGGGGTACTACAATGAGCAGTTCTTC; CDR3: CASSPPPRRGYYNEQFF
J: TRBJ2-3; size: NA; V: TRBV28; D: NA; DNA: TGTGCCAGCAGTTTCACAGGGAAGGGTTACGGTACGCAGTATTTT; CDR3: CASSFTGKGYGTQYF
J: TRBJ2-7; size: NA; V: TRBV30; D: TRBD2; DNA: TGTGCCTGGAGTGGCGGGGGCTACGAGCAGTACTTC; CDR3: CAWSGGGYEQYF
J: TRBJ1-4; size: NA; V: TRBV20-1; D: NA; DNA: TGCAGTTCTGAAACTAATGAAAAACTGTTTTTT; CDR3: CSSETNEKLFF